This TCR beta chain was captured in a study of CD8 T cells in Susac syndrome. Study conclusions and caveats: As the study acknowledged, the number of individuals who were part of its TCR sequencing and HLA analysis was relatively small.

On this clonotype itself: Its antigen is not identified.

CDR3 length equals 14 residues. With 6 bases removed from V and 4 bases from J, the gap between germline ends came to 14 bases. Germline assignment: CDR1 MNHNY and CDR2 SVGAGI (reference sequence). When the RNA was reverse transcribed, random hexamers were used with an input of roughly 0.45 to 1 ug. A multiplex approach, immunoSEQ multiplex PCR, amplified TCR beta CDR3 across 54 Vbeta and 13 Jbeta. MiXCR was run by TCRdb on the immunoSEQ multiplex PCR reads, yielding one entry per CDR3 protein. The sample gives about 250,000 distinct CDR3 sequences, 80% to 95% of which show up once; 0.07% to 0.09% is in the top ten. Negative isolation yielded CD8+ and CD4+ T cells; FACS enriched TEMRA cells.

The rearrangement uses TRBV6-6 and TRBJ2-3, with a weak D call TRBD2 (6 bases). This receptor was obtained from a human donor with multiple sclerosis. Sequenced: CD4+ T cells from PBMCs. The CDR3 protein is CASRPEGRSDTQYF. The CDR3 DNA is TGTGCCAGCAGACCAGAGGGGAGGTCAGATACGCAGTATTTT.